This T cell receptor beta chain emerged from a study of T-cell reconstitution after alpha-beta-depleted transplantation in children. Unique molecular identifiers were used to barcode this TCRbeta library. MiXCR, run by TCRdb on the PCR reads, gives a single entry per CDR3 protein. The table shows fewer than 700,000 distinct CDR3 sequences, with roughly 13% occurring only once. Findings and caveats of the study: Day-60 TCRbeta diversity that was high in some patients was derived from surviving recipient T cells and thymic progenitors. After one year, T-cell counts and TCRbeta diversity mostly came from new T cells.

Looked up from germline, CDR1 is SQVTM and CDR2 is ANQGSEA. The V gene end was trimmed by 3 bases and the J gene end by 2 bases; junction bases not matched to a gene: 6. The CDR3 consists of 14 residues. This clonotype showed up just a few times. The antigen remains undetermined. This receptor was obtained from a male patient younger than 18 who had a stem cell transplant for acute myeloid leukemia, so the T cells may come from the graft donor. The source material was PBMCs, mostly from graft donor cells, sampled 360 days after TCRalphabeta/CD19-depleted stem cell transplant. The chain carries TRBV29-1 and TRBJ2-7, with 8 bases lining up with TRBD2. The CDR3 nucleotides are TGCAGCGTTGAGGTCCCGGGACTAGCCTACGAGCAGTACTTC. Translation: CSVEVPGLAYEQYF.